This is a list of T cell receptor beta chains from one sample in a study of glioma-infiltrating T cells after dendritic cell vaccination. Measured with immunoSEQ multiplex PCR; TCRdb has only the in-frame clones, and not every one. The repertoire holds around 87,000 clones, with under 85% as singletons. The specimen was blood, collected after dendritic cell vaccination. The origin of the receptors is a human donor with glioblastoma. The CDR3 runs from the conserved cysteine through the conserved F or W. Fields, in order: D gene, J gene, clone size, V gene, CDR3 DNA, CDR3 protein. A D gene is named only where the DNA matches it firmly. Clone size, where shown, is once, few, many, or a class for clones that have expanded.

d_call: NA; j_call: TRBJ1-2; clone_size: NA; v_call: TRBV19; cdr3_nt: TGTGCCAGTAGTATGCAGGGCCTCTATGGCTACACCTTC; cdr3_aa: CASSMQGLYGYTF
d_call: TRBD2; j_call: TRBJ2-2; clone_size: NA; v_call: TRBV4-2; cdr3_nt: TGTGCCAGCAGCCAAGATCGACTAGCCGGGGCCGGGGAGCTGTTTTTT; cdr3_aa: CASSQDRLAGAGELFF
d_call: TRBD1; j_call: TRBJ2-7; clone_size: NA; v_call: TRBV2; cdr3_nt: TGTGCCAGCAGTGTCTCCGGGACAGTCTACGAGCAGTACTTC; cdr3_aa: CASSVSGTVYEQYF
d_call: TRBD2; j_call: TRBJ2-2; clone_size: NA; v_call: TRBV30; cdr3_nt: TGTGCCTGGAGTTTTTCGTGGGAGGGCACCGGGGAGCTGTTTTTT; cdr3_aa: CAWSFSWEGTGELFF
d_call: NA; j_call: TRBJ1-1; clone_size: NA; v_call: TRBV6-6; cdr3_nt: TGTGCCAGCAGTTACGGGCCAAGCACAAACACTGAAGCTTTCTTT; cdr3_aa: CASSYGPSTNTEAFF
d_call: NA; j_call: TRBJ1-2; clone_size: NA; v_call: TRBV7-2; cdr3_nt: TGTGCCAGCAGTTCCCAAGGGGCAGCCAGCTATGGCTACACCTTC; cdr3_aa: CASSSQGAASYGYTF
d_call: TRBD1; j_call: TRBJ2-1; clone_size: NA; v_call: TRBV29-1; cdr3_nt: TGCAGCGCCAGACAGGGGGATAATGAGCAGTTCTTC; cdr3_aa: CSARQGDNEQFF
d_call: NA; j_call: TRBJ2-7; clone_size: NA; v_call: TRBV7-2; cdr3_nt: TGTGCCAGCGCATGGACATCCTCCTACGAGCAGTACTTC; cdr3_aa: CASAWTSSYEQYF
d_call: NA; j_call: TRBJ2-5; clone_size: NA; v_call: TRBV25-1; cdr3_nt: TGTGCCAGCAGCCGGGTCGGACAAGAGACCCAGTACTTC; cdr3_aa: CASSRVGQETQYF
d_call: NA; j_call: TRBJ1-5; clone_size: few; v_call: TRBV19; cdr3_nt: TGTGCCAGTAGTATACTTTTGTCCGGGGGTCCTTCAAGCAATCAGCCCCAGCATTTT; cdr3_aa: CASSILLSGGPSSNQPQHF
d_call: NA; j_call: TRBJ2-7; clone_size: NA; v_call: TRBV18; cdr3_nt: TGTGCCAGCTCACCGGACAGCACCTACGAGCAGTACTTC; cdr3_aa: CASSPDSTYEQYF
d_call: TRBD1; j_call: TRBJ2-2; clone_size: NA; v_call: TRBV7-3; cdr3_nt: TGTGCCAGCAGCTCTAGGACAGGGGACACCGGGGAGCTGTTTTTT; cdr3_aa: CASSSRTGDTGELFF
d_call: NA; j_call: TRBJ2-2; clone_size: NA; v_call: TRBV4-1; cdr3_nt: TGCGCCAGCAGCCCCGACAGGTCGAACACCGGGGAGCTGTTTTTT; cdr3_aa: CASSPDRSNTGELFF
d_call: NA; j_call: TRBJ1-1; clone_size: NA; v_call: TRBV6-1; cdr3_nt: TGTGCCAGCAGTGACCAGGACATGTTGAACACTGAAGCTTTCTTT; cdr3_aa: CASSDQDMLNTEAFF
d_call: TRBD1; j_call: TRBJ1-1; clone_size: NA; v_call: TRBV7-8; cdr3_nt: TGTGCCAGCAGCTTAGATCCCAGGGGGGAGGCTTTCTTT; cdr3_aa: CASSLDPRGEAFF
d_call: NA; j_call: TRBJ2-7; clone_size: NA; v_call: TRBV7-9; cdr3_nt: TGTGCCAGCAGTCCCAACTCGGTTTACGAGCAGTACTTC; cdr3_aa: CASSPNSVYEQYF
d_call: NA; j_call: TRBJ1-5; clone_size: NA; v_call: TRBV16; cdr3_nt: TGTGCCAGCAGCCCTCGACAGGCCGCAAATCAGCCCCAGCATTTT; cdr3_aa: CASSPRQAANQPQHF
d_call: TRBD1; j_call: TRBJ1-1; clone_size: NA; v_call: TRBV6-6; cdr3_nt: TGTGCCAGCATCAAGGGGACAGCGACTATGAACACTGAAGCTTTCTTT; cdr3_aa: CASIKGTATMNTEAFF
d_call: TRBD2; j_call: TRBJ2-3; clone_size: NA; v_call: TRBV6-5; cdr3_nt: TGTGCCAGCAGCGTCGGGGGGGACGACACAGATACGCAGTATTTT; cdr3_aa: CASSVGGDDTDTQYF
d_call: NA; j_call: TRBJ1-5; clone_size: few; v_call: TRBV6-6; cdr3_nt: TGTGCCAGCAGTTTCGGGTCAGGGGCTGATCAGCCCCAGCATTTT; cdr3_aa: CASSFGSGADQPQHF
d_call: TRBD1; j_call: TRBJ2-2; clone_size: few; v_call: TRBV6-1; cdr3_nt: TGTGCCAGCATAGTGACAGGGGTTTCCGGGGAGCTGTTTTTT; cdr3_aa: CASIVTGVSGELFF
d_call: NA; j_call: TRBJ1-5; clone_size: NA; v_call: TRBV4-2; cdr3_nt: TGTGCCAGCAGCCAACCGGGACACCATAATCAGCCCCAGCATTTT; cdr3_aa: CASSQPGHHNQPQHF
d_call: NA; j_call: TRBJ2-7; clone_size: few; v_call: TRBV5-1; cdr3_nt: TGCGCCAGCAGCCCGGGGGCAGGGGACAGCTCCTACGAGCAGTACTTC; cdr3_aa: CASSPGAGDSSYEQYF
d_call: NA; j_call: TRBJ2-7; clone_size: NA; v_call: TRBV7-9; cdr3_nt: TGTGCCAGCAGCTTAGTACTGGGACCGGGGGACGAGCAGTACTTC; cdr3_aa: CASSLVLGPGDEQYF
d_call: TRBD1; j_call: TRBJ1-1; clone_size: NA; v_call: TRBV15; cdr3_nt: TGTGCCACCAGCACGACAGGGTTGAACACTGAAGCTTTCTTT; cdr3_aa: CATSTTGLNTEAFF
d_call: NA; j_call: TRBJ2-1; clone_size: NA; v_call: TRBV4-1; cdr3_nt: TGCGCCAGCAGCCAAGAGAGGCTCAGAGGGGGGGGGCGGAATGAGCAGTTCTTC; cdr3_aa: CASSQERLRGGGRNEQFF
d_call: TRBD1; j_call: TRBJ1-5; clone_size: NA; v_call: TRBV6-1; cdr3_nt: TGTGCCAGCAGTGGACAGGGGAATAGCAATCAGCCCCAGCATTTT; cdr3_aa: CASSGQGNSNQPQHF
d_call: TRBD1; j_call: TRBJ2-5; clone_size: NA; v_call: TRBV11-2; cdr3_nt: TGTGCCAGCAGCAAACAGGGGTTTCAGGGGGAGACCCAGTACTTC; cdr3_aa: CASSKQGFQGETQYF
d_call: NA; j_call: TRBJ2-2; clone_size: few; v_call: TRBV18; cdr3_nt: TGTGCCAGCTCCCTAGACAGATACGGGGAGCTGTTTTTT; cdr3_aa: CASSLDRYGELFF
d_call: TRBD1; j_call: TRBJ2-7; clone_size: few; v_call: TRBV7-9; cdr3_nt: TGTGCCAGCAGCCTACCCTCCGGGACAGGGTACAACGAGCAGTACTTC; cdr3_aa: CASSLPSGTGYNEQYF
d_call: NA; j_call: TRBJ2-4; clone_size: NA; v_call: TRBV7-6; cdr3_nt: TGTGCCAGCAGCTTAACGGCGGAAAAAAGCATTCAGTACTTC; cdr3_aa: CASSLTAEKSIQYF
d_call: TRBD2; j_call: TRBJ2-3; clone_size: NA; v_call: TRBV6-1; cdr3_nt: TGTGCCAGCATTAGGACTAGCGGACGCACAGATACGCAGTATTTT; cdr3_aa: CASIRTSGRTDTQYF
d_call: NA; j_call: TRBJ2-2; clone_size: NA; v_call: TRBV25-1; cdr3_nt: TGTGCCAGCAGAACATATAACACCGGGGAGCTGTTTTTT; cdr3_aa: CASRTYNTGELFF
d_call: NA; j_call: TRBJ1-6; clone_size: once; v_call: TRBV4-2; cdr3_nt: TGTGCCAGCAGCCAAGATTGGCGGCCTAAAACAAATTCACCCCTCCACTTT; cdr3_aa: CASSQDWRPKTNSPLHF
d_call: NA; j_call: TRBJ2-7; clone_size: NA; v_call: TRBV15; cdr3_nt: TGTGCCACCAGCAGAGACTCCCAGCGCGGCTCCTACGAGCAGTACTTC; cdr3_aa: CATSRDSQRGSYEQYF
d_call: NA; j_call: TRBJ1-1; clone_size: NA; v_call: TRBV30; cdr3_nt: TGTGCCTGGAGTGTACAGAGGAACACTGAAGCTTTCTTT; cdr3_aa: CAWSVQRNTEAFF
d_call: TRBD2; j_call: TRBJ2-1; clone_size: NA; v_call: TRBV19; cdr3_nt: TGTGCCAGTAGTCCCCGACTAGCGGGGGGGAATGAGCAGTTCTTC; cdr3_aa: CASSPRLAGGNEQFF
d_call: TRBD2; j_call: TRBJ2-5; clone_size: NA; v_call: TRBV10-3; cdr3_nt: TGTGCCATCAGTGATGGGAGGGGAGAGACCCAGTACTTC; cdr3_aa: CAISDGRGETQYF
d_call: TRBD1; j_call: TRBJ2-3; clone_size: NA; v_call: TRBV4-1; cdr3_nt: TGCGCCAGCAGCGGGACAGATTATACGCAGTATTTT; cdr3_aa: CASSGTDYTQYF
d_call: NA; j_call: TRBJ1-6; clone_size: NA; v_call: TRBV30; cdr3_nt: TGTGCCTGGAACCGGGATACGAATTCACCCCTCCACTTT; cdr3_aa: CAWNRDTNSPLHF
d_call: NA; j_call: TRBJ1-1; clone_size: NA; v_call: TRBV7-7; cdr3_nt: TGTGCCAGCAGCCCCATAGAGCGAGGGGGAAACACTGAAGCTTTCTTT; cdr3_aa: CASSPIERGGNTEAFF
d_call: TRBD1; j_call: TRBJ1-1; clone_size: NA; v_call: TRBV19; cdr3_nt: TGTGCCAGTAGACTCAGACAGGGGAACACTGAAGCTTTCTTT; cdr3_aa: CASRLRQGNTEAFF
d_call: NA; j_call: TRBJ2-7; clone_size: NA; v_call: TRBV27; cdr3_nt: TGTGCCAGCAGTCCTTTCACCGGGACACGGGGCGGGGAGCAGTACTTC; cdr3_aa: CASSPFTGTRGGEQYF
d_call: NA; j_call: TRBJ1-2; clone_size: NA; v_call: TRBV30; cdr3_nt: TGTGCCTGGAGTGGACAGATTCTTAACTATGGCTACACCTTC; cdr3_aa: CAWSGQILNYGYTF
d_call: TRBD1; j_call: TRBJ1-5; clone_size: NA; v_call: TRBV7-9; cdr3_nt: TGTGCCAGCAGCCATGGACAGGGGGATCAGCCCCAGCATTTT; cdr3_aa: CASSHGQGDQPQHF
d_call: NA; j_call: TRBJ2-1; clone_size: NA; v_call: TRBV19; cdr3_nt: TGTGCCAGTAGTATAGGGGAGGCAAGCTCCTACAATGAGCAGTTCTTC; cdr3_aa: CASSIGEASSYNEQFF
d_call: NA; j_call: TRBJ1-3; clone_size: NA; v_call: TRBV7-3; cdr3_nt: TGTGCCAGCAGCTTAACTTCGGGGGAATCCTCTGGAAACACCATATATTTT; cdr3_aa: CASSLTSGESSGNTIYF
d_call: TRBD2; j_call: TRBJ2-5; clone_size: NA; v_call: TRBV7-8; cdr3_nt: TGTGCCAGCAGCTTAAGTGGGACTAGCGGGGGTCGAGAGACCCAGTACTTC; cdr3_aa: CASSLSGTSGGRETQYF
d_call: NA; j_call: TRBJ2-5; clone_size: NA; v_call: TRBV5-1; cdr3_nt: TGCGCCAGCAAGTTAGGCCCGGGACAAACCCAAGAGACCCAGTACTTC; cdr3_aa: CASKLGPGQTQETQYF
d_call: NA; j_call: TRBJ1-3; clone_size: NA; v_call: TRBV15; cdr3_nt: TGTGCCACCAGCAGAGATGGGCAGGGAAACACCATATATTTT; cdr3_aa: CATSRDGQGNTIYF
d_call: NA; j_call: TRBJ1-1; clone_size: NA; v_call: TRBV18; cdr3_nt: TGTGCCAGCTCACCACAGCGAAAGAACACTGAAGCTTTCTTT; cdr3_aa: CASSPQRKNTEAFF
d_call: NA; j_call: TRBJ2-3; clone_size: NA; v_call: TRBV6-1; cdr3_nt: TGTGCCAGCAGTGAAGTCGGCGGGGGCGCCACAGATACGCAGTATTTT; cdr3_aa: CASSEVGGGATDTQYF
d_call: NA; j_call: TRBJ1-5; clone_size: NA; v_call: TRBV7-9; cdr3_nt: TGTGCCAGCAGCTTCAGCGATCAGCCCCAGCATTTT; cdr3_aa: CASSFSDQPQHF
d_call: TRBD2; j_call: TRBJ2-1; clone_size: NA; v_call: TRBV15; cdr3_nt: TGTGCCACCAGCAGAGATTTTAGCGGGGTGAATGAGCAGTTCTTC; cdr3_aa: CATSRDFSGVNEQFF
d_call: TRBD1; j_call: TRBJ2-7; clone_size: NA; v_call: TRBV2; cdr3_nt: TGTGCCAGCAGGATCCGACAGGGTGACGAGCAGTACTTC; cdr3_aa: CASRIRQGDEQYF